Each of the 25 T cell receptor beta chains below was sequenced from the same sample in a study of shared clonotypes between healthy human individuals. Libraries were prepared by immunoSEQ multiplex PCR; TCRdb keeps only in-frame clonotypes and omits some of them. This table holds approximately 590,000 clones, roughly 96% found once. It was CD45RO-negative cells, positively selected for CCR7, that made up naive CD8 cells, with terminally differentiated effector memory CD45RA+ cells excluded. Sequenced sample: naive CD8+ T cells sorted from blood. Every receptor here comes from a woman aged 25 to 39 in good health.

This clone was recorded once. V usage is TRBV5-4 and J usage is TRBJ2-7; no definite D call. The V gene's germline CDR1 is SGHNT and CDR2 YYREEE (reference sequence). This CDR3 is built from 12 residues. Trimming pared 6 bases from V and 2 bases from J, leaving 9 bases between. In DNA, the CDR3 is TGTGCCAGCAATCAGGATACCTACGAGCAGTACTTC. Amino acids: CASNQDTYEQYF.

The chain links TRBV7-8 to TRBJ2-7; 12 bases are shared with TRBD2. CDR3 size: 15 residues. Trimming removed 0 bases from V and 3 bases from J; junction bases left unmatched: 0. Germline loops: CDR1 SGHVS, CDR2 FQNEAQ. This chain's CDR3 is CASSLATSGSYEQYF. The CDR3 DNA reads as TGTGCCAGCAGCTTAGCGACTAGCGGGAGCTACGAGCAGTACTTC.

The chain combines TRBV5-4 with TRBJ2-2; weak D call: TRBD1 (6 bases). V was clipped by 4 bases and J by 6 bases, with 10 bases between them. This CDR3 spans 13 amino acids. In germline, CDR1 is SGHNT, CDR2 YYREEE (reference sequence). This chain's CDR3 is CASSPTGPGELFF. CDR3 nucleotides: TGTGCCAGCAGCCCGACAGGACCCGGGGAGCTGTTTTTT.

This sequence joins TRBV28 and TRBJ2-3, with TRBD2 identical over 9 bases. CDR1 and CDR2 (germline): MDHEN, SYDVKM. The CDR3 runs to 16 residues. The J segment lost 6 bases and the V segment lost 2 bases, leaving 9 bases of the junction unmatched. The CDR3 reads CASSLGVAGAGDTQYF. DNA of the CDR3: TGTGCCAGCAGTTTAGGGGTAGCGGGAGCGGGCGATACGCAGTATTTT.

The chain is built from TRBV6-6 and TRBJ2-2, with D possibly called TRBD1 or TRBD2 (5 bases each). V was clipped by 8 bases and J by 7 bases, with 17 bases between them. CDR1 and CDR2 (germline): MNHNY, SVGAGI (reference sequence). There are 14 residues in the CDR3. The CDR3 sequence: CASFSGTHYGELFF. DNA of the CDR3: TGTGCCAGCTTTTCCGGGACGCACTACGGGGAGCTGTTTTTT.

This clone appeared a single time. This chain uses TRBV15 with TRBJ2-7; no definite D call. Trimming took off 0 bases at V and 6 bases at J, with 12 bases between the two ends. Germline V lookup: CDR1 LNHNV, CDR2 YYDKDF (reference sequence). CDR3 size: 14 residues. Written as DNA, the CDR3 is TGTGCCACCAGCAGAGACAGTTCTGACCTCGAGCAGTACTTC. Translated, it gives CATSRDSSDLEQYF. Drawing the rest from reference TRBV15 and TRBJ2-7, the complete variable domain is DAMVIQNPRYQVTQFGKPVTLSCSQTLNHNVMYWYQQKSSQAPKLLFHYYDKDFNNEADTPDNFQSRRPNTSFCFLDIRSPGLGDTAMYLCATSRDSSDLEQYFGPGTRLTVT.

The chain uses TRBV10-3 and TRBJ2-5, with D possibly called TRBD1 or TRBD2 (5 bases each). This CDR3 comprises 13 residues. CDR1 ENHRY and CDR2 SYGVKD come from the germline V gene. Trimming shortened V by 6 bases and J by 5 bases, and 13 bases separated the two germline ends. Here the CDR3 reads CAIRGTNGETQYF. As DNA, the CDR3 is TGTGCCATCAGAGGGACCAACGGGGAGACCCAGTACTTC.

This rearrangement joins TRBV27 to TRBJ1-4; D is perhaps TRBD1 (5 bases). There are 15 residues in the CDR3. The germline V gene encodes CDR1 MNHEY and CDR2 SMNVEV (reference sequence). V was trimmed by 6 bases and J by 4 bases, leaving 15 bases between them. The CDR3 here is CASSPLGEVNEKLFF. The CDR3 DNA follows: TGTGCCAGCAGCCCCTTGGGGGAGGTTAATGAAAAACTGTTTTTT.

The chain joins TRBV19 to TRBJ2-5; TRBD2 agrees at 9 bases. Germline V gene lookup returns CDR1 LNHDA and CDR2 SQIVND (reference sequence). This CDR3 region has 18 residues. Losses at the gene ends were 6 bases for V and 3 bases for J; bases not matched to a gene: 17. DNA of the CDR3: TGTGCCAGTAGCCCCGAACCCCTACTAGCGGGCACAAAAGAGACCCAGTACTTC. It translates to CASSPEPLLAGTKETQYF.

The chain employs TRBV2 and TRBJ2-5, with 10 bases aligning to TRBD2. Per germline, CDR1 SNHLY and CDR2 FYNNEI. This CDR3 has 15 amino acids. V shed 5 bases, J shed 4 bases, and the junction held 7 bases outside the gene matches. The DNA for the CDR3 is TGTGCCAGCAGTTATCTAGCGGGAGACGGAGAGACCCAGTACTTC. Amino acids: CASSYLAGDGETQYF.

This clone was seen only once. The chain employs TRBV29-1 and TRBJ2-2; either TRBD1 or TRBD2 may supply D (5 bases each). This CDR3 is 12 amino acids long. Germline V CDR1 and CDR2: SQVTM, ANQGSEA. Deletions cut 7 bases from V and 8 bases from J, with 14 bases between. The CDR3 loop reads CSAQGPGGELFF. In DNA form, the CDR3 reads TGCAGCGCGCAGGGACCCGGTGGGGAGCTGTTTTTT.

This chain links TRBV4-1 with TRBJ2-7, with 9 bases aligning to TRBD1. The CDR3 runs to 17 residues. Germline CDR1 reads MGHRA; CDR2 reads YSYEKL. The trim removed 4 bases at V and 3 bases at J, leaving 13 bases unmatched. The CDR3 region is CASSRTLPGTGSYEQYF. CDR3 nucleotides: TGCGCCAGCAGCCGTACCCTCCCCGGGACAGGGAGCTACGAGCAGTACTTC.

This clone was detected once. The chain employs TRBV19 and TRBJ2-1, with no clear D. Looked up from germline, CDR1 is LNHDA and CDR2 is SQIVND (reference sequence). Trimming removed 7 bases at V and 6 bases at J, with 16 bases between. The CDR3 length is 14 residues. The CDR3 loop reads CASNLRVGSNEQFF. The CDR3 nucleotides are TGTGCCAGTAACCTGAGAGTGGGCAGCAATGAGCAGTTCTTC.

The chain uses TRBV11-2 and TRBJ2-4; D possibly corresponds to TRBD1 (5 bases). V lost 6 bases, J lost 0 bases, and 18 bases lay in between. CDR3 size: 17 residues. Germline assignment: CDR1 SGHAT and CDR2 FQNNGV. CDR3 residues: CASSFTIQGLAKNIQYF. The CDR3 DNA reads TGTGCCAGCAGTTTTACTATTCAGGGCTTAGCCAAAAACATTCAGTACTTC.

This clone was seen only once. The chain has TRBV28 and TRBJ2-1; TRBD2 aligns across 7 bases. The germline gives CDR1 MDHEN, CDR2 SYDVKM. CDR3 size: 17 residues. Trimming removed 3 bases from V and 0 bases from J; junction bases left unmatched: 8. CDR3 in DNA: TGTGCCAGCAGTTTCCCTAGCCGCGGGAGCTCCTACAATGAGCAGTTCTTC. Protein sequence: CASSFPSRGSSYNEQFF.

The chain uses TRBV30 and TRBJ2-7; D is undetermined. Germline V CDR1 and CDR2: GTSNPN, SVGIG (reference sequence). The ends were cut back, 1 base at V and 0 bases at J, with 13 bases in the middle. This CDR3 spans 15 amino acids. Written as DNA, the CDR3 is TGTGCCTGGAGTGAGGCGACGGGCCTCTCCTACGAGCAGTACTTC. Its translation is CAWSEATGLSYEQYF.

The V call is TRBV5-6, the J call TRBJ2-5; TRBD1 is a possible D gene (5 bases). V dropped 4 bases and J dropped 4 bases, with 17 bases sitting between them. Germline lookup yields CDR1 SGHDT and CDR2 YYEEEE. The CDR3 is 15 residues long. The CDR3 sequence is CASSRDAGWAETQYF. The CDR3 DNA is TGTGCCAGCAGCCGTGATGCAGGGTGGGCAGAGACCCAGTACTTC. Variable domain in full (rest from reference TRBV5-6 and TRBJ2-5): DAGVTQSPTHLIKTRGQQVTLRCSPKSGHDTVSWYQQALGQGPQFIFQYYEEEERQRGNFPDRFSGHQFPNYSSELNVNALLLGDSALYLCASSRDAGWAETQYFGPGTRLLVL.

V gene TRBV14 combines with J gene TRBJ1-2; the D is unclear. CDR3 size: 14 residues. V lost 2 bases and J 2 bases, leaving 9 bases between the germline ends. Germline CDR1 and CDR2: SGHDN and FVKESK. Here the CDR3 reads CASSQSQENYGYTF. The CDR3 coding sequence is TGTGCCAGCAGCCAAAGCCAGGAAAACTATGGCTACACCTTC.

The chain combines TRBV4-1 with TRBJ1-4; D possibly corresponds to TRBD1 (5 bases). The CDR3 runs to 13 residues. V shed 0 bases and J shed 11 bases, with 10 bases lying between them. Germline loops: CDR1 MGHRA, CDR2 YSYEKL. CDR3 sequence reads: CASSQERGGKLFF. CDR3 bases: TGCGCCAGCAGCCAAGAACGTGGGGGGAAACTGTTTTTT.

This clone occurred once. Other DNA sequences in this specimen translate into the identical CDR3. The CDR3 region is CAITAGGSYEQYF. In nucleotides, the CDR3 is TGTGCCATCACGGCGGGGGGCTCCTACGAGCAGTACTTC. V gene TRBV10-3 combines with J gene TRBJ2-7; 8 nucleotides agree with TRBD2. Germline CDR1 is ENHRY and CDR2 is SYGVKD. There are 13 residues in the CDR3. V shed 7 bases and J 0 bases; nucleotides not matched to a gene: 2.

This rearrangement joins TRBV9 to TRBJ1-2; 7 positions match TRBD1. Per the germline V gene, CDR1 is SGDLS and CDR2 is YYNGEE. The CDR3 runs to 16 residues. V lost 0 bases to trimming and J lost 4 bases; unmatched junction nucleotides: 9. This CDR3 is CASSVEVDRPSYGYTF. The CDR3 DNA follows: TGTGCCAGCAGCGTAGAGGTGGACAGGCCATCCTATGGCTACACCTTC.

The chain combines TRBV16 with TRBJ1-1; D unresolved. Germline V lookup: CDR1 KGHSY, CDR2 FQNENV. The length of the CDR3 is 13 residues. With 1 base removed from V and 6 bases from J, the gap between germline ends came to 9 bases. The CDR3 DNA sequence: TGTGCCAGCAGCCAATGGACGGAGGCTGAAGCTTTCTTT. Its protein is CASSQWTEAEAFF.

The rearrangement links TRBV2 to TRBJ1-3; D remains unclear. V gave up 8 bases and J gave up 0 bases, with 8 bases separating them. The CDR3 runs 13 residues. Germline V CDR1 and CDR2: SNHLY, FYNNEI. The CDR3 region has the DNA TGTGCCAGCGGGTCAAGCTCTGGAAACACCATATATTTT. The encoded protein is CASGSSSGNTIYF.

The rearrangement links TRBV7-9 to TRBJ2-7; D is undetermined. From germline, CDR1 is SEHNR and CDR2 FQNEAQ (reference sequence). Trimming removed 3 bases at V and 5 bases at J, with 11 bases between. The CDR3 totals 13 residues. CDR3 in DNA: TGTGCCAGCAGCTTTCAGTGGCCAAACGAGCAGTACTTC. Protein product: CASSFQWPNEQYF.

The chain has TRBV19 and TRBJ2-1; 10 nucleotides match TRBD1. This CDR3 is 15 amino acids long. The germline V gene encodes CDR1 LNHDA and CDR2 SQIVND (reference sequence). With 5 bases clipped from V and 8 bases from J, the junction kept 9 bases outside the gene matches. This CDR3 is CASSSRTGGFDEQFF. The CDR3, as DNA: TGTGCCAGTAGTTCCCGGACAGGGGGGTTCGATGAGCAGTTCTTC. The entire variable domain, with the rest obtained from reference TRBV19 and TRBJ2-1, is as follows: DGGITQSPKYLFRKEGQNVTLSCEQNLNHDAMYWYRQDPGQGLRLIYYSQIVNDFQKGDIAEGYSVSREKKESFPLTVTSAQKNPTAFYLCASSSRTGGFDEQFFGPGTRLTVL.